The clone carrying this TCR beta chain was seen ten or more times. There were TCR beta CDR3 regions amplified from RNA transcripts. The HTBI primer set served for first-round RT-PCR of the TCR CDR3. TCRdb re-called the multiplex PCR reads with MiXCR, one entry per CDR3 protein. Of around 360,000 distinct CDR3 sequences in the sample, 13% to 15% are singletons; the top ten hold roughly 19%. Germline CDR1 and CDR2: SGHRS and YFSETQ. The CDR3 is made up of 13 amino acids. The ends were cut back, 5 bases at V and 6 bases at J, with 11 bases in the middle. These data originate in a study of T cells in Graves' hyperthyroidism and ophthalmopathy. Orbital computed tomography and thyroid ultrasound, together with serum TRAb and thyroxine and clinical symptoms, were used for diagnoses.

V usage is TRBV5-1 and J usage is TRBJ1-4; D is possibly TRBD1 (5 bases). The clonotype originates from a woman between 55 and 75 years old with Graves' ophthalmopathy. Sequenced sample: blood. This CDR3 reads CASRPGTDEKLFF. The CDR3 nucleotides are TGCGCCAGCAGACCCGGGACGGATGAAAAACTGTTTTTT.